This passage covers 17 T cell receptor beta chains from one sample sequenced in a study of blood T cell repertoires in COVID-19. TCRdb keeps only in-frame clones here, not all; method: immunoSEQ multiplex PCR. In the table there are approximately 210,000 clones, roughly four fifths of which are singletons. The sample was peripheral blood. The origin of the receptors is a woman aged 40 to 50 with active or convalescent COVID-19.

The chain couples TRBV6-6 to TRBJ1-1; the D gene is possibly TRBD1 (6 bases). Germline CDR1 is MNHNY and CDR2 is SVGAGI (reference sequence). V lost 8 bases to trimming and J lost 4 bases, with 17 bases between them. The CDR3 runs to 14 residues. The CDR3 loop is CASSQQGRSTEAFF. In DNA form, the CDR3 reads TGTGCCAGCTCCCAACAGGGTAGGTCCACTGAAGCTTTCTTT.

The J gene is TRBJ2-4, the V gene TRBV7-2; 7 bases are a match to TRBD1. The CDR3 extends over 15 amino acids. Germline lookup yields CDR1 SGHTA and CDR2 FQGNSA. V was clipped by 3 bases and J by 3 bases; unmatched bases: 5. CDR3 sequence reads: CASSFDRVDKNIQYF. CDR3 sequence (DNA): TGTGCCAGCAGCTTCGACAGGGTTGACAAAAACATTCAGTACTTC.

CDR3 coding DNA: TGTGCCAGCAGCTTAGGACTAGCGGGGGATACGCAGTATTTT. Translating gives CASSLGLAGDTQYF. The chain couples TRBV11-3 to TRBJ2-3, with 11 bases identical to TRBD2. CDR3 size: 14 residues. Unmatched junction bases numbered 0, after V lost 1 base and J lost 6 bases. Looked up from germline, CDR1 is SGHNT and CDR2 is YENEEA.

The chain joins TRBV7-9 to TRBJ1-1; no reliable D call. Trimming took off 5 bases at V and 5 bases at J, with 27 bases between the two ends. Germline V lookup: CDR1 SEHNR, CDR2 FQNEAQ (reference sequence). CDR3 size: 18 residues. The CDR3 DNA sequence: TGTGCCAGCAGCCACACCCTGTTAGAGGTACGGCGTGGGACTGAAGCTTTCTTT. As protein: CASSHTLLEVRRGTEAFF. Full variable domain (rest looked up from reference TRBV7-9 and TRBJ1-1): DTGVSQNPRHKITKRGQNVTFRCDPISEHNRLYWYRQTLGQGPEFLTYFQNEAQLEKSRLLSDRFSAERPKGSFSTLEIQRTEQGDSAMYLCASSHTLLEVRRGTEAFFGQGTRLTVV.

This clone was detected a few times. The chain links TRBV28 to TRBJ1-1, with D tentatively TRBD1 (5 bases). The CDR3 spans 15 residues. Trimming left V 4 bases short and J 1 base short, with 13 bases between. The germline gives CDR1 MDHEN, CDR2 SYDVKM. The CDR3, as DNA: TGTGCCAGCAGTTCCGTGACAGAATCGAACACTGAAGCTTTCTTT. Its protein product is CASSSVTESNTEAFF.

V gene TRBV10-3 combines with J gene TRBJ1-1; TRBD1 matches at 9 bases. The germline V gene encodes CDR1 ENHRY and CDR2 SYGVKD. J was trimmed by 1 base and V by 7 bases; bases with no gene match: 4. The CDR3 has 14 amino acids. The DNA for the CDR3 is TGTGCCATCACCGAGGACAGGGGGAACACTGAAGCTTTCTTT. Protein product: CAITEDRGNTEAFF.

The rearrangement links TRBV7-9 to TRBJ2-1; 8 bases align to TRBD2. The CDR3 covers 17 residues. The germline V gene encodes CDR1 SEHNR and CDR2 FQNEAQ (reference sequence). The J segment lost 6 bases and the V segment lost 5 bases, leaving 15 bases of the junction unmatched. CDR3 coding DNA: TGTGCCAGCAGCAAAGGACTAGCAGGGATTGAGTTCAATGAGCAGTTCTTC. Translating gives CASSKGLAGIEFNEQFF.

This clone was counted only a few times. The V gene is TRBV12-3 or TRBV12-4, the J gene TRBJ2-1; D remains unclear. V lost 2 bases and J lost 7, with 6 bases in between. The CDR3 totals 12 residues. DNA for the CDR3: TGTGCCAGCAGTTTACCCGGGAATGAGCAGTTCTTC. Translated, it gives CASSLPGNEQFF.

The V gene is TRBV9, the J gene TRBJ1-3, with 7 positions matching TRBD1. This CDR3 has 17 residues. Germline V gene lookup returns CDR1 SGDLS and CDR2 YYNGEE. V lost 0 bases to trimming and J lost 0 bases; unmatched junction nucleotides: 6. Here the CDR3 DNA reads TGTGCCAGCAGCGTAGAGGGACAGACTTTCTCTGGAAACACCATATATTTT. It encodes CASSVEGQTFSGNTIYF. Together with reference TRBV9 and TRBJ1-3, the CDR3 gives the full variable domain: DSGVTQTPKHLITATGQRVTLRCSPRSGDLSVYWYQQSLDQGLQFLIQYYNGEERAKGNILERFSAQQFPDLHSELNLSSLELGDSALYFCASSVEGQTFSGNTIYFGEGSWLTVV.

The chain employs TRBV4-2 and TRBJ1-5; D unresolved. Germline V gives CDR1 LGHNA, CDR2 YNFKEQ. The V end was cut by 1 base, the J end by 0 bases, with 13 bases between. The CDR3 extends over 17 amino acids. The CDR3 protein is CASSQGLAVYSNQPQHF. CDR3 coding DNA: TGTGCCAGCAGCCAAGGATTAGCAGTCTATAGCAATCAGCCCCAGCATTTT.

The chain carries TRBV30 and TRBJ2-2, with D possibly being TRBD1 (5 bases). The length of the CDR3 is 12 residues. Germline lookup yields CDR1 GTSNPN and CDR2 SVGIG (reference sequence). Trimming shortened V by 3 bases and J by 6 bases, and 8 bases separated the two germline ends. The CDR3 reads CAWRGASGELFF. The CDR3 DNA is TGTGCCTGGAGAGGGGCGTCCGGGGAGCTGTTTTTT.

The chain recombines TRBV2 with TRBJ1-1, with 8 bases aligning to TRBD1. The germline CDR1 and CDR2 sequences are SNHLY and FYNNEI. J gave up 4 bases and V 6 bases, and 10 bases lay outside the gene matches. The CDR3 runs 15 residues. This CDR3 is CASSRDRGSSTEAFF. CDR3 coding DNA: TGTGCCAGCAGCCGAGACAGGGGTTCGAGCACTGAAGCTTTCTTT.

The chain combines TRBV3-1 (or the pseudogene TRBV3-2) with TRBJ2-3; TRBD2 matches at 15 bases. Germline CDR1 is LGHDT and CDR2 is YNNKEL (reference sequence). This CDR3 region has 16 residues. J was trimmed by 6 bases and V by 5 bases; bases with no gene match: 6. CDR3 in DNA: TGTGCCAGCAGCACCGGACTAGCGGGGGGGTGGGATACGCAGTATTTT. Translating it yields CASSTGLAGGWDTQYF.

V and J are TRBV6-6 and TRBJ1-6; the D is unclear. Deletions cut 7 bases from V and 8 bases from J, with 15 bases between. The CDR3 sequence is 14 residues long. Germline V CDR1 and CDR2: MNHNY, SVGAGI (reference sequence). In nucleotides, the CDR3 is TGTGCCAGCAAGAGTAGGAGTGGTGATTCACCCCTCCACTTT. Protein: CASKSRSGDSPLHF.

This clone was counted only a few times. This chain links TRBV27 with TRBJ1-3; D possibly corresponds to TRBD1 (5 bases). Trimming removed 6 bases from V and 3 bases from J, with 12 bases in between. The length of the CDR3 is 14 residues. Germline values: CDR1 MNHEY, CDR2 SMNVEV (reference sequence). CDR3 sequence: CASRPRVDGNTIYF. The DNA for the CDR3 is TGTGCCAGCAGGCCCAGGGTGGATGGAAACACCATATATTTT.

The gene calls are TRBV5-1 and TRBJ2-3; 10 nucleotides agree with TRBD2. The junction had 13 bases not matched to a gene; V was cut back by 1 base and J by 5 bases. This CDR3 comprises 18 residues. Germline loops: CDR1 SGHRS, CDR2 YFSETQ. CDR3 in amino acids: CASSLRHLAGAAGDTQYF. The CDR3 DNA follows: TGCGCCAGCAGCTTGCGGCATCTAGCGGGAGCGGCGGGAGATACGCAGTATTTT. The full variable domain, rest sourced from reference TRBV5-1 and TRBJ2-3, is KAGVTQTPRYLIKTRGQQVTLSCSPISGHRSVSWYQQTPGQGLQFLFEYFSETQRNKGNFPGRFSGRQFSNSRSEMNVSTLELGDSALYLCASSLRHLAGAAGDTQYFGPGTRLTVL.

This clone has only one observation. The chain is built from TRBV4-3 and TRBJ1-2, with 7 bases identical to TRBD1. Germline loops: CDR1 LGHNA, CDR2 YSLEER. J lost 5 bases, V lost 1 base, and 4 bases had no gene match. The CDR3 extends over 14 amino acids. The CDR3 nucleotides read TGCGCCAGCAGCCAAGGACAGGGCTTTTATGGCTACACCTTC. It yields the protein CASSQGQGFYGYTF.